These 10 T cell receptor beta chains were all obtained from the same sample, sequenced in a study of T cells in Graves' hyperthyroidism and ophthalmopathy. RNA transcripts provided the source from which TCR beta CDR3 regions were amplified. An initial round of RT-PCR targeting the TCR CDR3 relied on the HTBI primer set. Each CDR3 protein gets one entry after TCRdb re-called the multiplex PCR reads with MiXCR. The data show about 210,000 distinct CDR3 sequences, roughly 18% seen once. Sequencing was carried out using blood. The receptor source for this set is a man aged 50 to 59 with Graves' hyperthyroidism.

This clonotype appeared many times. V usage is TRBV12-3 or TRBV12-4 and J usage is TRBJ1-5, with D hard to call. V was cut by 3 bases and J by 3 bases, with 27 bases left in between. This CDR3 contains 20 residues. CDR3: CASSFEAVDVMVVNNQPQHF. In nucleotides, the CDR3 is TGTGCCAGCAGTTTCGAGGCAGTCGATGTTATGGTGGTGAACAATCAGCCCCAGCATTTT.

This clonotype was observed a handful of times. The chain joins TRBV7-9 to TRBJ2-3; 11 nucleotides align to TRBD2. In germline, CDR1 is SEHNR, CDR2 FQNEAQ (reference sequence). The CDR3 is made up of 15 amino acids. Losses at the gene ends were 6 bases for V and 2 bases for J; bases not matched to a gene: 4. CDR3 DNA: TGTGCCAGCAGGCTAGCGGGAGGAACCACAGATACGCAGTATTTT. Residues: CASRLAGGTTDTQYF.

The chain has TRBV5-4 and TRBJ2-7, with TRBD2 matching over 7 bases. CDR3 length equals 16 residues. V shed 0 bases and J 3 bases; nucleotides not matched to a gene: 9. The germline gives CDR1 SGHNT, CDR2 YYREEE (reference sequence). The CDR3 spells CASSLGGSGGLYEQYF. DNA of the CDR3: TGTGCCAGCAGCTTGGGAGGCTCGGGAGGCCTCTACGAGCAGTACTTC.

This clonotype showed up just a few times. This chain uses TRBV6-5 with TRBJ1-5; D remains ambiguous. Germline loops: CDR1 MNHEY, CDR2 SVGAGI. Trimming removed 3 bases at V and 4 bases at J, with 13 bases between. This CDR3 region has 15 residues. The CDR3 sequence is CASSYSQAPNQPQHF. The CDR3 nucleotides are TGTGCCAGCAGTTATAGTCAGGCACCAAATCAGCCCCAGCATTTT.

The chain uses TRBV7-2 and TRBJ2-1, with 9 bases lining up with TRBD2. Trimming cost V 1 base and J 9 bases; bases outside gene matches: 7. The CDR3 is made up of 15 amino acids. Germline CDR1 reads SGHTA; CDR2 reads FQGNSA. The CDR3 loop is CASSLGFSGSAEQFF. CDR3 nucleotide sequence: TGTGCCAGCAGCTTAGGCTTTAGCGGGAGCGCTGAGCAGTTCTTC.

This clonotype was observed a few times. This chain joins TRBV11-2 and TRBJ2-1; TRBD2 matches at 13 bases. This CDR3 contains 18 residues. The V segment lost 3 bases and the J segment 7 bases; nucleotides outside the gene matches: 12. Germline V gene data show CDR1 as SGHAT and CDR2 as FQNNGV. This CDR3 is CASSFGLAGVGGKNEQFF. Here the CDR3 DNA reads TGTGCCAGCAGCTTCGGACTAGCGGGGGTGGGTGGTAAAAATGAGCAGTTCTTC.

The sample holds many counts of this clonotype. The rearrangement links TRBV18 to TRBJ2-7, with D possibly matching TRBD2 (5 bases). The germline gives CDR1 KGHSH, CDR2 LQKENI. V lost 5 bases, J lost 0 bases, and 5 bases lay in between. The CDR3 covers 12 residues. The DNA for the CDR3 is TGTGCCAGCTCAGGACTCTCCTACGAGCAGTACTTC. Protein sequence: CASSGLSYEQYF.

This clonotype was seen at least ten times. Here the CDR3 reads CSASGLVTKYTQYF. The CDR3 region has the DNA TGCAGTGCTAGCGGTCTAGTAACGAAGTATACGCAGTATTTT. The chain is built from TRBV20-1 and TRBJ2-3; unclear D gene. Trimming removed 3 bases from V and 7 bases from J, with 17 bases in between. The CDR3 runs 14 residues. The germline CDR1 and CDR2 sequences are DFQATT and SNEGSKA (reference sequence).

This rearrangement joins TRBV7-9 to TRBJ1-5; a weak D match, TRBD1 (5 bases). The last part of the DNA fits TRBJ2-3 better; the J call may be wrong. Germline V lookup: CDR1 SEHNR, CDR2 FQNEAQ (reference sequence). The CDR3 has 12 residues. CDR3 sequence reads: CASSSNYRPQYF. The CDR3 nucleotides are TGTGCCAGCAGCTCCAACTACAGGCCCCAGTATTTT.

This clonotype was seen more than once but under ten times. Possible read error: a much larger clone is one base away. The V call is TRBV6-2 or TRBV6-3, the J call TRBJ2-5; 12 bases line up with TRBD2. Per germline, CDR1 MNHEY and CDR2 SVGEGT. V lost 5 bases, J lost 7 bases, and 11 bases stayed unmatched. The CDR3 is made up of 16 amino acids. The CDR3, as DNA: TGTGCCAGCAGTAACTTCGCTAGCGGGGGGGCCGGGACCCAGTACTTC. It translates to CASSNFASGGAGTQYF.